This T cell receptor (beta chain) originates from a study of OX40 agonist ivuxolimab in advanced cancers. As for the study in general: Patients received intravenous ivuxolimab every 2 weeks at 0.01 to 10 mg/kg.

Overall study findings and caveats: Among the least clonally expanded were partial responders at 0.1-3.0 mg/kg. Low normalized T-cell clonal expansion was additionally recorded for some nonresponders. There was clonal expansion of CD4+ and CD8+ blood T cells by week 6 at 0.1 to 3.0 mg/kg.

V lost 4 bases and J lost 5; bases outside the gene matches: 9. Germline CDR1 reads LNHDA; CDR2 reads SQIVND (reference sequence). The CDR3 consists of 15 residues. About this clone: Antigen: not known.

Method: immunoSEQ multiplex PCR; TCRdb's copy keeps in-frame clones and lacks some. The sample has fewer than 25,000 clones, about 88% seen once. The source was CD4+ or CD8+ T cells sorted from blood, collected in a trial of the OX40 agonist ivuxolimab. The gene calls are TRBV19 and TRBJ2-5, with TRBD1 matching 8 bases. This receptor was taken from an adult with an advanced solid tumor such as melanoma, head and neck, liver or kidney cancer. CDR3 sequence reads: CASSSLAGGAETQYF. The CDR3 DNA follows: TGTGCCAGTAGTAGCCTGGCAGGGGGCGCGGAGACCCAGTACTTC.